This TCR beta chain was identified during a study of identical twins. Broader study findings: Weaker excess twin sharing was observed in beta out-of-frame sequences. The conclusions drew on cross-sectional statistical analysis instead of tracking the same donors. While abundant cord blood beta clonotypes carried fewer insertions, memory repertoires showed no such pattern.

J lost 2 bases, V lost 2 bases, and 0 bases had no gene match. CDR1 is LGHDT, CDR2 YNNKEL, per germline (reference sequence). The CDR3 sequence is 13 residues long. Through template switching, a universal primer site was introduced, and the cDNA contained unique molecular identifiers. Each CDR3 protein is one row after TCRdb ran MiXCR on the 5' RACE reads. The table lists 1.5 million to 2 million distinct CDR3 sequences, roughly 35% of them singletons, with 0.25% to 0.3% in the top ten. This clonotype was detected many times. Its cognate antigen is unknown. The V call is TRBV3-1, the J call TRBJ2-7; 7 nucleotides match TRBD2. This sequence originates from a newborn girl in good health. The specimen sequenced was cord blood. Here the CDR3 reads CASSQLAAYEQYF. The CDR3 nucleotides read TGTGCCAGCAGCCAACTAGCGGCCTACGAGCAGTACTTC.